The 14 T cell receptor beta chains below were found in one sample sequenced in a study of response to subunit inactivated influenza vaccine. TCRdb independently ran MiXCR on the RT-PCR reads; one entry per CDR3 protein. The sample has fewer than 700,000 distinct CDR3 sequences, roughly 13% seen once. This specimen was PBMCs from blood, taken around seven weeks after vaccination. Receptor source: a middle-aged man who received an inactivated influenza vaccine.

This clonotype was found a few times. The chain combines TRBV28 with TRBJ1-5; 9 positions agree with TRBD1. The J segment lost 4 bases and the V segment lost 5 bases, leaving 15 bases of the junction unmatched. This CDR3 has 18 amino acids. Germline CDR1 is MDHEN and CDR2 is SYDVKM. The CDR3 loop reads CASSPGTGWVELNQPQHF. In DNA, the CDR3 is TGTGCCAGCAGTCCCGGGACAGGGTGGGTTGAATTGAATCAGCCCCAGCATTTT.

V is TRBV4-1 and J is TRBJ2-1; 10 positions agree with TRBD2. V was pared by 3 bases and J by 10 bases, with 12 bases of the junction left unmatched. The germline gives CDR1 MGHRA, CDR2 YSYEKL. There are 16 residues in the CDR3. The CDR3 nucleotides read TGCGCCAGCAGCCACCTTCTAGCGGGGGCCCGTGTAGAGCAGTTCTTC. It encodes CASSHLLAGARVEQFF.

This clonotype was observed a few times. J is TRBJ2-5 and V is TRBV29-1; D remains ambiguous. The germline gives CDR1 SQVTM, CDR2 ANQGSEA. This CDR3 is built from 10 residues. Trimming left V 7 bases short and J 9 bases short, with 12 bases between. CDR3 region: CSAGLVAQYF. In DNA, the CDR3 is TGCAGCGCTGGCCTAGTGGCCCAGTACTTC. The whole variable domain, filled in from reference TRBV29-1 and TRBJ2-5, reads SAVISQKPSRDICQRGTSLTIQCQVDSQVTMMFWYRQQPGQSLTLIATANQGSEATYESGFVIDKFPISRPNLTFSTLTVSNMSPEDSSIYLCSAGLVAQYFGPGTRLLVL.

A note on this clonotype: A much bigger clone sits one base away, suggesting this may be a read error. The rearrangement uses TRBV6-5 and TRBJ1-6; D is perhaps TRBD1 (6 bases). V was cut by 2 bases and J by 8 bases, with 10 bases left in between. CDR3 length: 14 amino acids. CDR1 is MNHEY and CDR2 is SVGAGI in the germline V gene. The DNA for the CDR3 is TGTGCCAGCAGTTACGGGGGCCTCGATTCACCCCTCCACTTT. Translated, it gives CASSYGGLDSPLHF.

This chain uses TRBV27 with TRBJ2-1; D is undetermined. Trimming took 7 bases from V and 5 from J, leaving 9 bases between them. CDR1 is MNHEY and CDR2 is SMNVEV in the germline V gene (reference sequence). The CDR3 runs to 12 residues. The CDR3 loop reads CASNGGHNEQFF. The CDR3 coding sequence is TGTGCCAGCAACGGCGGCCACAATGAGCAGTTCTTC.

This sequence joins TRBV5-5 and TRBJ1-1; D might be TRBD1 (6 bases). Germline V gene data show CDR1 as SGHKS and CDR2 as YYEKEE (reference sequence). The CDR3 totals 15 residues. V was cut by 3 bases and J by 1 base, with 13 bases left in between. The CDR3 spells CASSSAGTSNTEAFF. In DNA, the CDR3 is TGTGCCAGCAGCTCAGCCGGGACATCGAACACTGAAGCTTTCTTT. Looking up the rest from reference TRBV5-5 and TRBJ1-1 gives the full variable domain: DAGVTQSPTHLIKTRGQQVTLRCSPISGHKSVSWYQQVLGQGPQFIFQYYEKEERGRGNFPDRFSARQFPNYSSELNVNALLLGDSALYLCASSSAGTSNTEAFFGQGTRLTVV.

In this sample, this clonotype turned up a few times. The chain couples TRBV12-3 or TRBV12-4 to TRBJ2-3, with TRBD2 as a possible D gene (6 bases). The CDR3 runs 14 residues. Trimming pared 2 bases from V and 4 bases from J, leaving 10 bases between. This CDR3 reads CASSLLEGSDTQYF. The CDR3 DNA is TGTGCCAGCAGTTTATTGGAGGGGTCAGATACGCAGTATTTT.

This clonotype was counted at least ten times. This rearrangement joins TRBV7-2 to TRBJ2-1, with unresolved D. CDR1 and CDR2 from the germline V gene are SGHTA and FQGNSA. Between the trimmed V and J ends, which lost 5 bases and 2 bases, there was a span of 7 bases. The CDR3 runs to 13 residues. In nucleotides, the CDR3 is TGTGCCAGCAGCGTCGACACCTACAATGAGCAGTTCTTC. Protein sequence: CASSVDTYNEQFF.

Only a few counts were recorded for this clonotype. This chain joins TRBV12-3 or TRBV12-4 and TRBJ1-5, with D unresolved. The CDR3 is 14 amino acids. V dropped 5 bases and J dropped 2 bases, with 10 bases sitting between them. CDR3 in DNA: TGTGCCAGCAGTAAACAGATAGGCAATCAGCCCCAGCATTTT. Translated, it gives CASSKQIGNQPQHF.

This clonotype came up a few times. The rearrangement links TRBV28 to TRBJ1-4; possible D gene TRBD1, 6 bases. CDR3 length equals 16 residues. The V end was cut by 4 bases, the J end by 4 bases, with 16 bases between. Germline V gives CDR1 MDHEN, CDR2 SYDVKM. The CDR3 DNA sequence: TGTGCCAGCAGTTCGTTCAGGGGTCGGATTAATGAAAAACTGTTTTTT. Translation: CASSSFRGRINEKLFF.

This clonotype was recorded only once. The CDR3 DNA is TGCGCCAGCAGCTTAGGCGCGGGGGGGCCCACCGGGGAGCTGTTTTTT. Its protein product is CASSLGAGGPTGELFF. The chain employs TRBV5-1 and TRBJ2-2; 9 nucleotides match TRBD2. CDR1 is SGHRS, CDR2 YFSETQ, per germline. V lost 2 bases, J lost 4 bases, and 6 bases stayed unmatched. The CDR3 is 16 residues long.

The chain links TRBV29-1 to TRBJ2-3, with 13 nucleotides matching TRBD2. Germline V gene lookup returns CDR1 SQVTM and CDR2 ANQGSEA. V lost 6 bases and J lost 5; bases outside the gene matches: 8. The CDR3 extends over 15 amino acids. The chain's CDR3 is CSVRTSGSAGDTQYF. For the CDR3, the DNA is TGCAGCGTGCGGACTAGCGGGAGTGCCGGAGATACGCAGTATTTT.

The chain carries TRBV20-1 and TRBJ1-2, with a possible D match to TRBD1 (5 bases). Germline V CDR1 and CDR2: DFQATT, SNEGSKA (reference sequence). There are 13 residues in the CDR3. V was shortened by 6 bases and J by 4 bases, with 15 bases between the two germline ends. The CDR3 protein is CSARGMRAYGYTF. DNA for the CDR3: TGCAGTGCCCGGGGCATGAGGGCCTATGGCTACACCTTC.

The rearrangement links TRBV12-3 or TRBV12-4 to TRBJ2-1; TRBD1 or TRBD2 may be the D gene (5 bases each). The CDR3 extends over 15 amino acids. V lost 3 bases and J 2 bases, leaving 11 bases between the germline ends. Here the CDR3 DNA reads TGTGCCAGCAGTTTGTGGGACGGGACCTACAATGAGCAGTTCTTC. Translation: CASSLWDGTYNEQFF.